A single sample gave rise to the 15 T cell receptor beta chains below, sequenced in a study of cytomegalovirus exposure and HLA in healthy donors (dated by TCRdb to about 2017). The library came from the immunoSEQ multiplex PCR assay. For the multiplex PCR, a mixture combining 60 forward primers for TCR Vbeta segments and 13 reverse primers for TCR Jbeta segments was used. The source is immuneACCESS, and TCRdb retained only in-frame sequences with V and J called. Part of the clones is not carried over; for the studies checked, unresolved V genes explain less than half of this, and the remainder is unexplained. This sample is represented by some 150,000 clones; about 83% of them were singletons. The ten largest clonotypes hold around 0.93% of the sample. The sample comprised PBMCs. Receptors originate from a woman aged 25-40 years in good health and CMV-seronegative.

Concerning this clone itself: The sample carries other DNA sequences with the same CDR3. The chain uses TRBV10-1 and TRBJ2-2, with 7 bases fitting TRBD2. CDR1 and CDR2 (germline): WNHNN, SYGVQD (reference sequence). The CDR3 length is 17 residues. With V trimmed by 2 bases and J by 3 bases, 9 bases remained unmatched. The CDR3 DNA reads TGCGCCAGCAGTGAGCTGGCGAGCGGGACCTACACCGGGGAGCTGTTTTTT. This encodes CASSELASGTYTGELFF.

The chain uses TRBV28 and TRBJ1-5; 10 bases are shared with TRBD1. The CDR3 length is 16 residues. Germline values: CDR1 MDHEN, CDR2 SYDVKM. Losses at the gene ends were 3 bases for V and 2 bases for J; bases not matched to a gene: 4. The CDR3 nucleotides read TGTGCCAGCAGTTTGAGGGGGACAGGGGGCAATCAGCCCCAGCATTTT. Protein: CASSLRGTGGNQPQHF.

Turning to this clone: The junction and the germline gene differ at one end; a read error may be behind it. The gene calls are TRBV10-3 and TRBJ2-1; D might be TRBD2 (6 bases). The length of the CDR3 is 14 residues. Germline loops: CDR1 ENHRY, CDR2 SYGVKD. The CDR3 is CAISFSGDYTEQFF. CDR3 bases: TGTGCCATCAGTTTTAGCGGAGACTACACTGAGCAGTTCTTC.

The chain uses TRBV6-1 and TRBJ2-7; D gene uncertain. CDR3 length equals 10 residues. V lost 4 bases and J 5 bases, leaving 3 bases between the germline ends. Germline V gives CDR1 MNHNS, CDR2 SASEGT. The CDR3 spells CASSANEQYF. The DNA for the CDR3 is TGTGCCAGCAGTGCCAACGAGCAGTACTTC.

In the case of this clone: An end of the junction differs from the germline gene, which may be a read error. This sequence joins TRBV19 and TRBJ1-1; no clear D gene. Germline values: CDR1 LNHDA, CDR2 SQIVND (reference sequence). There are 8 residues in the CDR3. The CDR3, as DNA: TGTGCCAGTAGTATGAGCCCCTTT. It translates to CASSMSPF.

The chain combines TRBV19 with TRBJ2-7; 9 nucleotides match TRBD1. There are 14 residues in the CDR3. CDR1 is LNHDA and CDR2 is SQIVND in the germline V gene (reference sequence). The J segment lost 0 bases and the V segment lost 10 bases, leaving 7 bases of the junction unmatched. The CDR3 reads CATKEQGASYEQYF. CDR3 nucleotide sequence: TGTGCCACCAAGGAACAGGGGGCCTCCTACGAGCAGTACTTC.

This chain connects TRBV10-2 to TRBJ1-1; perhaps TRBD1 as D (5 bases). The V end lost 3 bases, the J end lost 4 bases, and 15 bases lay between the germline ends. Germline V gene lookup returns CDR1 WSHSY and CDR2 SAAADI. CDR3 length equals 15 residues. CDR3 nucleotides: TGCGCCAGCAGTGAAAGGGCAGGGATGGGCACTGAAGCTTTCTTT. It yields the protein CASSERAGMGTEAFF.

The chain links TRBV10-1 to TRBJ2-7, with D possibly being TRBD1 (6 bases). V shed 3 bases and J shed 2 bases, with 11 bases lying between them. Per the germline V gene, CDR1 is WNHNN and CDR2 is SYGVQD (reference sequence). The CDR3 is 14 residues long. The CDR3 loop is CASSETTGPYEQYF. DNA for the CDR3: TGCGCCAGCAGTGAAACCACAGGGCCCTACGAGCAGTACTTC.

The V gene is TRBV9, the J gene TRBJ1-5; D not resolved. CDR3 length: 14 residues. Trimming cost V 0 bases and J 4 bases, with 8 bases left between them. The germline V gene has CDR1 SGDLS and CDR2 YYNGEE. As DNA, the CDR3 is TGTGCCAGCAGCGTAGGCGGGCAAAATCAGCCCCAGCATTTT. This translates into CASSVGGQNQPQHF.

This chain's CDR3 is CASKDSLAGANVLTF. The CDR3 DNA reads TGTGCCAGCAAGGACAGTTTGGCGGGGGCCAACGTCCTGACTTTC. The V and J genes are TRBV28 and TRBJ2-6; a weak D match, TRBD1 (6 bases). The V gene lost 7 bases and the J gene lost 4 bases, with 14 bases spanning the gap. Per the germline V gene, CDR1 is MDHEN and CDR2 is SYDVKM. The CDR3 has 15 residues.

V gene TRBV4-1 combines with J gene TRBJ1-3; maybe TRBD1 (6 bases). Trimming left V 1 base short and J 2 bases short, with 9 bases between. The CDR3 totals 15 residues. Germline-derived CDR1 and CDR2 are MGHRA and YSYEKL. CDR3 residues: CASSQVGTPGNTIYF. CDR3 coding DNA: TGCGCCAGCAGCCAAGTAGGGACACCTGGAAACACCATATATTTT.

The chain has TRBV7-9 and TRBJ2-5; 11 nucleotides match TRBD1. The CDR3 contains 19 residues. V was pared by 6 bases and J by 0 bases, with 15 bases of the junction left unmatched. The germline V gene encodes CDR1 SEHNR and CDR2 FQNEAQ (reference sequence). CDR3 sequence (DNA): TGTGCCAGCAGTGTCTGGACAGGGGGCGCGGTCCTGTACCAAGAGACCCAGTACTTC. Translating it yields CASSVWTGGAVLYQETQYF.

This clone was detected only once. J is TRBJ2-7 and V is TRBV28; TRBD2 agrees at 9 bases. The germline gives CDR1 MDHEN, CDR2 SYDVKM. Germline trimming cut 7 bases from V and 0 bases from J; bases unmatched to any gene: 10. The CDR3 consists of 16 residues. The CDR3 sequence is CASIPSGLASSYEQYF. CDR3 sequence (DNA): TGTGCCAGCATCCCCTCCGGACTAGCGAGCTCCTACGAGCAGTACTTC.

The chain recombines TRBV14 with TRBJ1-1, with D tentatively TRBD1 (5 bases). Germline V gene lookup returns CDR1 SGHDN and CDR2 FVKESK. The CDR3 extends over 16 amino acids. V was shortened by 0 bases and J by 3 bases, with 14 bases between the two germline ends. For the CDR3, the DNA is TGTGCCAGCAGCCAAGATCTCGGCAGGGTGGACACTGAAGCTTTCTTT. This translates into CASSQDLGRVDTEAFF.

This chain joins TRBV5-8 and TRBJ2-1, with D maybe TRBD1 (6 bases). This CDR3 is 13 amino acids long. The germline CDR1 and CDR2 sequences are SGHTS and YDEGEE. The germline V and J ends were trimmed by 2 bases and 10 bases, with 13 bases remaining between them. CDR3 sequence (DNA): TGTGCCAGCAGCTTAAACAGGGCTGGCGAGCAGTTCTTC. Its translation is CASSLNRAGEQFF.